This T cell receptor (beta chain) was profiled in a study of cytotoxic CD8 clonotypes in ibrutinib-treated CLL. Overall study context: Response samples were taken after a median about 12 months of treatment, range 6 to 36. The sample average was roughly 240,000 productive templates and tens of thousands of productive rearrangements.

In this sample, this clone turned up a few times. Assay: immunoSEQ multiplex PCR; the TCRdb copy retains only in-frame clones and omits some. The profile shows 50,000 to 65,000 clones, 65% to 75% of them singletons. Germline-derived CDR1 and CDR2 are SEHNR and FQNEAQ (reference sequence). V was clipped by 5 bases and J by 1 base, with 14 bases between them. This CDR3 spans 15 amino acids. V and J are TRBV7-9 and TRBJ1-1, with unresolved D. Here the sequenced sample was PBMCs, taken after 12 months of ibrutinib treatment. This clonotype was obtained from a human donor with chronic lymphocytic leukemia. The CDR3 here is CASSDPKVKNTEAFF. The CDR3 region has the DNA TGTGCCAGCAGCGACCCCAAAGTCAAGAACACTGAAGCTTTCTTT.